One sample yielded the 21 T cell receptor beta chains listed below, sequenced in a study of blood T cell repertoires in COVID-19. Some clones are missing from TCRdb's copy, which holds only in-frame ones; the method was immunoSEQ multiplex PCR. The data show around 120,000 clones, roughly 89% seen once. The sequencing sample was made of peripheral blood. The receptors shown here come from a woman aged 55-70 years with COVID-19, enrolled during active disease.

This clone was seen only once. The rearrangement uses TRBV6-4 and TRBJ2-2, with no clear D. CDR3 length: 13 amino acids. Germline assignment: CDR1 MRHNA and CDR2 SNTAGT. V gave up 8 bases and J gave up 4 bases, with 11 bases separating them. The CDR3 reads CASRSGGTGELFF. The CDR3, as DNA: TGTGCCAGCCGTTCCGGCGGCACCGGGGAGCTGTTTTTT.

CDR3 in DNA: TGTGCCACTGGACAGGGTAGCTATGGCTACACCTTC. Its protein product is CATGQGSYGYTF. The rearrangement links TRBV10-3 to TRBJ1-2; 8 positions match TRBD1. The trim removed 10 bases at V and 4 bases at J, leaving 5 bases unmatched. The CDR3 length is 12 residues. The germline CDR1 and CDR2 sequences are ENHRY and SYGVKD.

The chain combines TRBV2 with TRBJ2-1; 9 positions match TRBD2. There are 19 residues in the CDR3. The junction had 18 bases not matched to a gene; V was cut back by 0 bases and J by 9 bases. Germline CDR1 is SNHLY and CDR2 is FYNNEI. DNA for the CDR3: TGTGCCAGCAGTGAAGCGCAGTGGCTAGCGGGGAACGGAGGTGGTGAGCAGTTCTTC. Its translation: CASSEAQWLAGNGGGEQFF.

The genes are TRBV3-1 (or the pseudogene TRBV3-2) and TRBJ1-4; D perhaps matches TRBD1 (6 bases). The length of the CDR3 is 16 residues. Deletions cut 1 base from V and 2 bases from J, with 11 bases between. Germline V CDR1 and CDR2: LGHDT, YNNKEL (reference sequence). The CDR3 spells CASSQAAGVTNEKLFF. The CDR3 DNA sequence: TGTGCCAGCAGCCAAGCGGCAGGGGTTACTAATGAAAAACTGTTTTTT.

This clone was seen once. The rearrangement uses TRBV11-2 and TRBJ2-7, with 7 nucleotides matching TRBD2. CDR1 is SGHAT, CDR2 FQNNGV, per germline. The junction had 7 bases not matched to a gene; V was cut back by 1 base and J by 7 bases. The CDR3 has 14 residues. The CDR3 reads CASSLVREVGEQYF. The CDR3 region has the DNA TGTGCCAGCAGCTTAGTACGGGAGGTAGGGGAGCAGTACTTC.

J is TRBJ2-2 and V is TRBV9, with 8 nucleotides matching TRBD2. This CDR3 spans 17 amino acids. Trimming took 4 bases from V and 4 from J; bases not matched to a gene: 12. The germline V gene has CDR1 SGDLS and CDR2 YYNGEE. The CDR3 DNA reads TGTGCCAGCAGCCCCCGGGGCGGGGGGCCCGGCACCGGGGAGCTGTTTTTT. Translation gives CASSPRGGGPGTGELFF.

The V call is TRBV30, the J call TRBJ2-3; a weak D match, TRBD2 (6 bases). Germline CDR1 and CDR2: GTSNPN and SVGIG (reference sequence). This CDR3 has 15 residues. Trimming shortened V by 0 bases and J by 2 bases, and 12 bases separated the two germline ends. The CDR3 region has the DNA TGTGCCTGGAGTGTACGGGGGATTCTCACAGATACGCAGTATTTT. Its protein is CAWSVRGILTDTQYF.

This sequence joins TRBV5-1 and TRBJ2-7; 7 bases line up with TRBD1. V dropped 4 bases and J dropped 7; count of bases not matched to a gene: 11. The CDR3 is 14 residues long. The germline V gene encodes CDR1 SGHRS and CDR2 YFSETQ. The CDR3 sequence is CASSLGGAPGEQYF. In DNA form, the CDR3 reads TGCGCCAGCAGCCTAGGGGGCGCCCCGGGAGAGCAGTACTTC.

This chain links TRBV19 with TRBJ2-4; no clear D. This CDR3 has 15 residues. Trimming left V 4 bases short and J 0 bases short, with 10 bases between. Germline V gene sequence: CDR1 LNHDA, CDR2 SQIVND (reference sequence). CDR3 region: CASSTYRLAKNIQYF. In DNA form, the CDR3 reads TGTGCCAGTAGTACCTACAGATTAGCCAAAAACATTCAGTACTTC.

This chain uses TRBV4-2 with TRBJ2-7; D is perhaps TRBD2 (6 bases). The germline V gene encodes CDR1 LGHNA and CDR2 YNFKEQ. The CDR3 is made up of 18 amino acids. Trimming stripped 4 bases from V and 2 bases from J, with 24 bases between. As DNA, the CDR3 is TGTGCCAGCAGCCCTCCATGGGGGGAGAGGGGCTCTACCTACGAGCAGTACTTC. Encoded protein: CASSPPWGERGSTYEQYF.

The chain combines TRBV6-2 or TRBV6-3 with TRBJ1-1, with D possibly TRBD1 on 5 matching bases. There are 17 residues in the CDR3. Germline V gives CDR1 MNHEY, CDR2 SVGEGT. The V end was cut by 2 bases, the J end by 1 base, with 17 bases between. The CDR3 nucleotides read TGTGCCAGCAGTTACCCAGGTGGGGCAGGGCGGAACACTGAAGCTTTCTTT. It yields the protein CASSYPGGAGRNTEAFF.

This chain joins TRBV19 and TRBJ1-2; a weak D match, TRBD1 (6 bases). The ends were cut back, 6 bases at V and 4 bases at J, with 15 bases in the middle. Germline V gene data show CDR1 as LNHDA and CDR2 as SQIVND (reference sequence). CDR3 length: 14 amino acids. CDR3 coding DNA: TGTGCCAGTAGAAAAAGGGGGATTGGCTATGGCTACACCTTC. Its translation is CASRKRGIGYGYTF.

The CDR3 nucleotides are TGTGCCAGCTCACTAAGGGGTCCCCCGAACACCGGGGAGCTGTTTTTT. This encodes CASSLRGPPNTGELFF. The chain recombines TRBV18 with TRBJ2-2; D is perhaps TRBD1 (5 bases). The CDR3 contains 16 residues. The germline CDR1 and CDR2 sequences are KGHSH and LQKENI. V was cut by 4 bases and J by 0 bases, with 12 bases left in between.

Written as DNA, the CDR3 is TGTGCCAGCAGTTTTAATAACAGGGCTGGCACTGAAGCTTTCTTT. Its translation is CASSFNNRAGTEAFF. The J gene is TRBJ1-1, the V gene TRBV6-5; D is perhaps TRBD1 (6 bases). Trimming cost V 4 bases and J 4 bases, with 16 bases left between them. The CDR3 totals 15 residues. CDR1 and CDR2 from the germline V gene are MNHEY and SVGAGI.

The chain employs TRBV3-1 (or the pseudogene TRBV3-2) and TRBJ2-2, with 9 nucleotides matching TRBD2. Germline assignment: CDR1 LGHDT and CDR2 YNNKEL (reference sequence). This CDR3 is built from 17 residues. V was clipped by 2 bases and J by 0 bases; unmatched bases: 4. The CDR3 coding sequence is TGTGCCAGCAGCCAACTAGCGGGGTTCGCGAACACCGGGGAGCTGTTTTTT. Translating it yields CASSQLAGFANTGELFF.

The rearrangement uses TRBV27 and TRBJ1-5; 8 nucleotides match TRBD1. CDR1 and CDR2 (germline): MNHEY, SMNVEV (reference sequence). V lost 5 bases to trimming and J lost 6 bases; unmatched junction nucleotides: 12. The CDR3 loop spans 16 amino acids. This CDR3 is CASSPTRTGYGQPQHF. The DNA for the CDR3 is TGTGCCAGCAGTCCTACTCGGACAGGGTACGGTCAGCCCCAGCATTTT.

The chain couples TRBV5-8 to TRBJ1-1; tentatively, D is TRBD1 (6 bases). Germline CDR1 is SGHTS and CDR2 is YDEGEE. The V and J ends lost 0 bases and 5 bases respectively, with 11 bases between them. This CDR3 contains 14 residues. The CDR3, as DNA: TGTGCCAGCAGCTTGGTGGGGGGGCAGACTGAAGCTTTCTTT. Encoded protein: CASSLVGGQTEAFF.

The rearrangement uses TRBV12-3 or TRBV12-4 and TRBJ2-7; 7 bases line up with TRBD1. Germline trimming cut 6 bases from V and 5 bases from J; bases unmatched to any gene: 7. This CDR3 comprises 13 residues. CDR3 amino acids: CASSQTGSHEQYF. CDR3 in DNA: TGTGCCAGCAGCCAGACAGGGTCCCACGAGCAGTACTTC.

The CDR3 region has the DNA TGTGCCAGCAGCTTCCAAACACCCGACAGGGCCGAACGAGAGACCCAGTACTTC. This codes for CASSFQTPDRAERETQYF. The chain combines TRBV7-3 with TRBJ2-5, with 7 bases matching TRBD1. The V gene end was trimmed by 3 bases and the J gene end by 4 bases; junction bases not matched to a gene: 17. The CDR3 spans 18 residues. Germline-derived CDR1 and CDR2 are SGHTA and FQGTGA.

V gene TRBV13 combines with J gene TRBJ2-7, with TRBD2 identical over 14 bases. This CDR3 has 16 amino acids. Germline CDR1 PRHDT, CDR2 FYEKMQ (reference sequence). After removal of 4 bases from V and 0 bases from J, the junction contained 2 bases not matched to a gene. CDR3 sequence (DNA): TGTGCCAGCAGCTCGGGACTAGCGGGGGCCTCCTACGAGCAGTACTTC. Encoded protein: CASSSGLAGASYEQYF. The full variable domain, with the rest looked up from reference TRBV13 and TRBJ2-7, is AAGVIQSPRHLIKEKRETATLKCYPIPRHDTVYWYQQGPGQDPQFLISFYEKMQSDKGSIPDRFSAQQFSDYHSELNMSSLELGDSALYFCASSSGLAGASYEQYFGPGTRLTVT.

This chain connects TRBV9 to TRBJ2-3; the match to TRBD2 covers 8 bases. V lost 0 bases and J lost 6; bases outside the gene matches: 6. The CDR3 extends over 15 amino acids. CDR1 and CDR2 (germline): SGDLS, YYNGEE. CDR3 amino acids: CASSVAPRGDDTQYF. The CDR3 DNA reads as TGTGCCAGCAGCGTAGCTCCGCGGGGGGACGATACGCAGTATTTT.